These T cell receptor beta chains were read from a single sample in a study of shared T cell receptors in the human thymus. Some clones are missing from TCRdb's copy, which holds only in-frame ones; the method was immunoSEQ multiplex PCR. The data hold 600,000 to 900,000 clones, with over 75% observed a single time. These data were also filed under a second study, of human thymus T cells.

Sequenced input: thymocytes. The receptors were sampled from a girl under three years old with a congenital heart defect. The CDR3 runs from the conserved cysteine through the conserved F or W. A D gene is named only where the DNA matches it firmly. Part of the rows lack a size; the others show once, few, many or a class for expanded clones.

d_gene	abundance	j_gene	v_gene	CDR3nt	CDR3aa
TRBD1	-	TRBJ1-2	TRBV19	TGTGCCAGTAGTGACGACAGGGGAATGAACTATGGCTACACCTTC	CASSDDRGMNYGYTF
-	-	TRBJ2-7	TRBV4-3	TGCGCCAGCAGCCAAGAAGGAGCGACAGGCAGATTCTACGAGCAGTACTTC	CASSQEGATGRFYEQYF
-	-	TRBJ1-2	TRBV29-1	TGCAGCGTCGGTGGCAGAGTTCCGACTATCGACTATGGCTACACCTTC	CSVGGRVPTIDYGYTF
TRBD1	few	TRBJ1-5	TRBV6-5	TGTGCCAGCAGTTCGACAGGGGGCGATCAGCCCCAGCATTTT	CASSSTGGDQPQHF
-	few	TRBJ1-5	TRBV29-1	TGCAGCGCCTACCCTTATGGAAGAGGGCGGAGGTGTAAGCCCCAGCATTTT	CSAYPYGRGRRCKPQHF
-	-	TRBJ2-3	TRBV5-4	TGTGCCAGCAGCTTGGTAGGTTCTAGAACACTACCCACAGATACGCAGTATTTT	CASSLVGSRTLPTDTQYF
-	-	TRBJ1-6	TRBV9	TGTGCCAGCAGCGGATGGACAACACCTCACCCCTATAATTCACCCCTCCACTTT	CASSGWTTPHPYNSPLHF
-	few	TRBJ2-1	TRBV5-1	TGCGCCAGCAGCTTGGGCGGTTCCTACAATGAGCAGTTCTTC	CASSLGGSYNEQFF
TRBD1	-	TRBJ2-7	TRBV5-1	TGCGCCAGCAGCATCAGACAGGGTGCCTACGAGCAGTACTTC	CASSIRQGAYEQYF
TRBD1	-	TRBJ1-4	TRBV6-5	TGTGCCAGCACCCTAAAGACAGGGTCCTATGAAAAACTGTTTTTT	CASTLKTGSYEKLFF
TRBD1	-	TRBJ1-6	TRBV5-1	TGCGCCAGCAGCTCCCGACAGGGCCCCTATAATTCACCCCTCCACTTT	CASSSRQGPYNSPLHF
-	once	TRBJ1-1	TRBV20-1	TGCAGTGCAAAACAGGTGGGGGCTTTCTTT	CSAKQVGAFF
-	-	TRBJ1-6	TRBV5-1	TGCGCCAGCAGCGCTTACAGGAGCTCCTATAATTCACCCCTCCACTTT	CASSAYRSSYNSPLHF
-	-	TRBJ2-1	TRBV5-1	TGCGCCAGCAGCGGCCTGGGCTGCGGGTCCAGCAATGAGCAGTTCTTC	CASSGLGCGSSNEQFF
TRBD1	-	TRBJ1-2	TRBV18	TGTGCCAGCTCACCGACAGGGTTCTATGGCTACACCTTC	CASSPTGFYGYTF
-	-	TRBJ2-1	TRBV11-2	TGTGCCAGCAGCTTAGTACCTAGTTGGGGGCCTTACAATGAGCAGTTCTTC	CASSLVPSWGPYNEQFF
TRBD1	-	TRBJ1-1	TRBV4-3	TGCGCCAGCAGCCAAGATGGGCCGAACGCAGGGGGCGGCACTGAAGCTTTCTTT	CASSQDGPNAGGGTEAFF
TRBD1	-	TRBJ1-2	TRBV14	TGTGCCAGCGGAGGGACAGGGTATGGCTACACCTTC	CASGGTGYGYTF
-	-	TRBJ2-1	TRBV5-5	TGTGCCAGCAGCTTGGACCCCCCCAGGAGACAGGACCCCTCCTACAATGAGCAGTTCTTC	CASSLDPPRRQDPSYNEQFF
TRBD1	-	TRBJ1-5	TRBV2	TGTGCCAGCAGTGAGATGGGACAGGACGACACGCCCCAGCATTTT	CASSEMGQDDTPQHF
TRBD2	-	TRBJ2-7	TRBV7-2	TGTGCCAGCAGCTTTTTCCAGGGGGCTCAGCGGGGGGGCCTCTACGAGCAGTACTTC	CASSFFQGAQRGGLYEQYF
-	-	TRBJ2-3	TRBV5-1	TGCGCCAGCAGCCTAGGATCACACACAGATACGCAGTATTTT	CASSLGSHTDTQYF
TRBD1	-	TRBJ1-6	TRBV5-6	TGTGCCAGCAGCTTGGTGGCAGGGGGAACCTATGGATCACCCCTCCACTTT	CASSLVAGGTYGSPLHF
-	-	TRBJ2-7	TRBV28	TGTGCCAGCAGACCAGACCGGGACAATGGAAAGCAGTACTTC	CASRPDRDNGKQYF
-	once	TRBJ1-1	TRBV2	TGTGCCACACACAGGGCCACTGAAGCTTTCTTT	CATHRATEAFF
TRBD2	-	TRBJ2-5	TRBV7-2	TGTGCCAGCAGCAGGACTAGCGGGGGGAAGTACCAAGAGACCCAGTACTTC	CASSRTSGGKYQETQYF
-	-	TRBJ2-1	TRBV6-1	TGTGCCAGCAGTGAAACCCGCAGCGGGCTCTCCTACAATGAGCAGTTCTTC	CASSETRSGLSYNEQFF
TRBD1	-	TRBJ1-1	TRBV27	TGTGCCAGCAGTTTATCCGACAGGGGCACTGAAGCTTTCTTT	CASSLSDRGTEAFF
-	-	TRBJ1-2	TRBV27	TGTGCCAGCAGTTTATCTTGGGAGTTCACCCCTTTGGGGTTGCGTGGCTACACCTTC	CASSLSWEFTPLGLRGYTF
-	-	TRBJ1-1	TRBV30	TGTGCCTGGAGTGACCCACAGGGTACTGAAGCTTTCTTT	CAWSDPQGTEAFF
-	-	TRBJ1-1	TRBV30	TGTGCCTGGAGTCTTGGGGGGGGCAGCGAAGCTTTCTTT	CAWSLGGGSEAFF
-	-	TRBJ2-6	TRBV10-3	TGTGCCATCGGGCGTATCTCTGGGGCCAACGTCCTGACTTTC	CAIGRISGANVLTF
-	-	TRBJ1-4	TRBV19	TGTGCCAGTAGTCCCCGAGGGGGAAAACTGTTTTTT	CASSPRGGKLFF
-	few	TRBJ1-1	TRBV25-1	TGTGCCAGCAGAGGACTGCTGGAAGCTTTCTTT	CASRGLLEAFF
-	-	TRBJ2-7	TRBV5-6	TGTGCCAGCAGCGCCGACGTCACTAGCTCCTACGAGCAGTACTTC	CASSADVTSSYEQYF
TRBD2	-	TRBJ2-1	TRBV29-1	TGCAGCGTTGGGAAACCCTACCCGTCGACTAGCGGGGGGGGGAATGAGCAGTTCTTC	CSVGKPYPSTSGGGNEQFF
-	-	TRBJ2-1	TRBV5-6	TGTGCCAGCAACTGTAAAAAACGTCAAAACGATGAGCAGTTCTTC	CASNCKKRQNDEQFF
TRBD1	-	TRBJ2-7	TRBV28	TGTGCCAGCAGTTTGGTCAGGGGGCGCATGTACGAGCAGTACTTC	CASSLVRGRMYEQYF
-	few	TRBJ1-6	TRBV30	TGTGCCAACTCCAGGGTCGTCAGTTCACCCCTCCACTTT	CANSRVVSSPLHF
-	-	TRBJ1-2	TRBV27	TGTGCCAGCAGTCGGTTAAGGAGAGGGGGGGGCGCAGCTAACTATGGCTACACCTTC	CASSRLRRGGGAANYGYTF
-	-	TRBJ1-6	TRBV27	TGTGCCAGCAGTTTATCGGAGGGTCTTTACTCACCCCTCCACTTT	CASSLSEGLYSPLHF